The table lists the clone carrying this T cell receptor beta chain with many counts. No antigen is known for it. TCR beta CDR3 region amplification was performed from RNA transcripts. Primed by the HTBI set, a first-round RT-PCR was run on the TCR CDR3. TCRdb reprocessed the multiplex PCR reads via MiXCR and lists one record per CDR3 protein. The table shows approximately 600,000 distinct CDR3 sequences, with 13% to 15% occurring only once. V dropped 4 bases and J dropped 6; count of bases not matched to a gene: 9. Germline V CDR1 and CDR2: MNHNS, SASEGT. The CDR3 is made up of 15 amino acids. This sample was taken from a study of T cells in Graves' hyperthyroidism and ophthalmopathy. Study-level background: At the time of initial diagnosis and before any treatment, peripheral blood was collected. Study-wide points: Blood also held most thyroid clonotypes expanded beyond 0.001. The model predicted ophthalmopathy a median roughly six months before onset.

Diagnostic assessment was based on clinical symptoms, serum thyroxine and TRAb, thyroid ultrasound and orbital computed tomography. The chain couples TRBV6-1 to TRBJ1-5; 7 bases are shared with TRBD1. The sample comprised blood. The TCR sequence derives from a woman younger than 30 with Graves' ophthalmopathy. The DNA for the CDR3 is TGTGCCAGCAGTGTGACAGGGTACTTGATTCAGCCCCAGCATTTT. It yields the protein CASSVTGYLIQPQHF.